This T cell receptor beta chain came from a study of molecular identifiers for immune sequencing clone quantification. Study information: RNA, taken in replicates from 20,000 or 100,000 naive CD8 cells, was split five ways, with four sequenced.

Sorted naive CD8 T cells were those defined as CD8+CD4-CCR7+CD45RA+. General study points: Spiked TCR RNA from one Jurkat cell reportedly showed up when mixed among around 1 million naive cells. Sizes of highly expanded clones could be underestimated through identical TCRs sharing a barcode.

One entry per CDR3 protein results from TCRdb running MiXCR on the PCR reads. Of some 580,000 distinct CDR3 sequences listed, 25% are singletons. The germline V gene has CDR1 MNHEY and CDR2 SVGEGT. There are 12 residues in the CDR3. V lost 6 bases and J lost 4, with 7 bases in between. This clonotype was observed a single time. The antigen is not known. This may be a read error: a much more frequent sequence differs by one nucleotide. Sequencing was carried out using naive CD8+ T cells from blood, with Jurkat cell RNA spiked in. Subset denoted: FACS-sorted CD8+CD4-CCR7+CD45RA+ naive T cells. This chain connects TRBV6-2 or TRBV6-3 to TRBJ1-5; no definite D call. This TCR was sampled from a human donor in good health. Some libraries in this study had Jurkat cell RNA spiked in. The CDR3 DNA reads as TGTGCCAGCAGCGATCTTAATCAGCCCCAGCATTTT. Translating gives CASSDLNQPQHF.